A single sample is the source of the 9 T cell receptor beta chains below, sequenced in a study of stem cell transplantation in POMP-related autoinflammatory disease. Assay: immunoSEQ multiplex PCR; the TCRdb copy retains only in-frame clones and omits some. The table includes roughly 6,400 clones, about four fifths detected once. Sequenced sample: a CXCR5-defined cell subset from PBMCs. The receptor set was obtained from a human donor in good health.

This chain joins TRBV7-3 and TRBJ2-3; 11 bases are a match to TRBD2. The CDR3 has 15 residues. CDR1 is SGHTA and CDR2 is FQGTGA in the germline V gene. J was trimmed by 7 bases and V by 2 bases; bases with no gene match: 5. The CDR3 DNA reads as TGTGCCAGCAGCTTAGGTCTAGCGGGGGGCAATACGCAGTATTTT. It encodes CASSLGLAGGNTQYF. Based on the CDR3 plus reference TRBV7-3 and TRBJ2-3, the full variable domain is GAGVSQTPSNKVTEKGKYVELRCDPISGHTALYWYRQSLGQGPEFLIYFQGTGAADDSGLPNDRFFAVRPEGSVSTLKIQRTERGDSAVYLCASSLGLAGGNTQYFGPGTRLTVL.

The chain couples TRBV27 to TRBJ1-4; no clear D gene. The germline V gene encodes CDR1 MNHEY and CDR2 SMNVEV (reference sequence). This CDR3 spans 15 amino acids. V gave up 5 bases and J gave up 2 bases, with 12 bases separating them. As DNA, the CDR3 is TGTGCCAGCAGTAATCCCTCCGACACTAATGAAAAACTGTTTTTT. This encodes CASSNPSDTNEKLFF.

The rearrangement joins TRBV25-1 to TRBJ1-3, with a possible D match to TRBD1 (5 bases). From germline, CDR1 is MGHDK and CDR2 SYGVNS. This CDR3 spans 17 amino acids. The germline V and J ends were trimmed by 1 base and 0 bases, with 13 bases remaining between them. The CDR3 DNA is TGTGCCAGCAGTGAATGGGCAGGGTCTGCCTCTGGAAACACCATATATTTT. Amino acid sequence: CASSEWAGSASGNTIYF.

CDR3 sequence reads: CASTMRGFVETQYF. For the CDR3, the DNA is TGTGCCAGCACCATGCGGGGGTTTGTGGAGACCCAGTACTTC. The chain employs TRBV6-1 and TRBJ2-5; TRBD2 matches 7 bases. V was clipped by 7 bases and J by 5 bases; unmatched bases: 10. The germline V gene has CDR1 MNHNS and CDR2 SASEGT. This CDR3 is 14 amino acids long.

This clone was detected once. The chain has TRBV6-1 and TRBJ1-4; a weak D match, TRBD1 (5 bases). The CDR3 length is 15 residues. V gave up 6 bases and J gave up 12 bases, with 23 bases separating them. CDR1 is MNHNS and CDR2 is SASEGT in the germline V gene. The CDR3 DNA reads TGTGCCAGCAGGACCCCCGGGACGGAGGTCGGTGAACTGTTTTTT. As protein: CASRTPGTEVGELFF.

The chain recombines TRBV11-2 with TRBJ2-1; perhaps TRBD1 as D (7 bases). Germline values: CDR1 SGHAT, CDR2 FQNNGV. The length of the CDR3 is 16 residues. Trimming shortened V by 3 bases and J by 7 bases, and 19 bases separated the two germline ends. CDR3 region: CASSLRQGGLRNEQFF. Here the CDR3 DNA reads TGTGCCAGCAGCTTGCGGCAGGGGGGTCTTAGGAATGAGCAGTTCTTC.

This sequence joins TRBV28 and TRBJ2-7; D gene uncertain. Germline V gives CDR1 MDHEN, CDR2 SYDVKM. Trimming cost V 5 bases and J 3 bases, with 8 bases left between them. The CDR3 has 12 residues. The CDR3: CASSPHLYEQYF. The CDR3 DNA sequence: TGTGCCAGCAGTCCCCATCTCTACGAGCAGTACTTC.

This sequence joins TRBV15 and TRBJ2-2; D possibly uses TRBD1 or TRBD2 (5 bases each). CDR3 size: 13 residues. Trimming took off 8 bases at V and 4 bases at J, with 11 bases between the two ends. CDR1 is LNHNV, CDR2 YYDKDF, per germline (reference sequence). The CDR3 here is CATQWGSTGELFF. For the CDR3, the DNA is TGTGCCACCCAGTGGGGGTCCACCGGGGAGCTGTTTTTT.

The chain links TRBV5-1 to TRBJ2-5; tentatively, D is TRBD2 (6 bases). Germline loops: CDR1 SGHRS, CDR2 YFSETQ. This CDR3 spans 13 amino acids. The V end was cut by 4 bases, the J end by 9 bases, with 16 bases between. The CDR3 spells CASSDHLAGSQYF. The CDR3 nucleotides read TGCGCCAGCAGCGACCACCTGGCGGGGTCCCAGTACTTC.